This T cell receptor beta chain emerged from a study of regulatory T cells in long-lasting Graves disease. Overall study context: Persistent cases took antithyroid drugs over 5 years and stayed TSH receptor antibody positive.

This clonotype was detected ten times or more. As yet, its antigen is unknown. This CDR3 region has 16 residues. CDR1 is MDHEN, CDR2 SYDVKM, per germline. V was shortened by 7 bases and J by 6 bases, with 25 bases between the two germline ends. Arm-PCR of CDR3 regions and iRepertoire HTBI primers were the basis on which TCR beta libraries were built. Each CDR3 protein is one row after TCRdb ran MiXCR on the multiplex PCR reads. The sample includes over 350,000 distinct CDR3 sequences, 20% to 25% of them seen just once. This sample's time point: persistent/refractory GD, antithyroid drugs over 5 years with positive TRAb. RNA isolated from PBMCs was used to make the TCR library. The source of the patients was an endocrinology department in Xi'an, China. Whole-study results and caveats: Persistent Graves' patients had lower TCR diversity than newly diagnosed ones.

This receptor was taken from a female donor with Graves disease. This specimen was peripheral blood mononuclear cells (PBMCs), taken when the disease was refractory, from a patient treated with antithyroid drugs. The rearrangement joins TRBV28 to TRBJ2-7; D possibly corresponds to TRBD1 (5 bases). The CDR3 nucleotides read TGTGCCAGCATCTCACAGGCTTCCCCTGATCCCGGCGAGCAGTACTTC. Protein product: CASISQASPDPGEQYF.